This TCR beta chain appears in the sequencing data of a study of blood T cell repertoires in COVID-19. Using immunoSEQ multiplex PCR, the repertoire was profiled, and TCRdb retains in-frame clones only, with some absent. This sample has 120,000 to 150,000 clones, with approximately 88% found just once. The V gene lost 5 bases and the J gene lost 2 bases, with 16 bases spanning the gap. The germline V gene has CDR1 MNHEY and CDR2 SMNVEV (reference sequence). The CDR3 is 15 residues long. The TCR comes from a woman in her 30s with acute COVID-19. The chain employs TRBV27 and TRBJ2-7, with a possible D match to TRBD2 (5 bases). Sequencing input: PBMCs or T cells enriched from blood (not recorded which). The CDR3 spells CASSLLSGVAYEQYF. The CDR3 DNA follows: TGTGCCAGCAGTCTACTGTCCGGGGTTGCCTACGAGCAGTACTTC.